These 8 T cell receptor beta chains were sequenced from one sample in a study of CD8 T cells in Susac syndrome. A quantity of roughly 0.5 to 1 ug RNA underwent reverse transcription using random hexamers. MiXCR, applied by TCRdb to the immunoSEQ multiplex PCR reads, yields one record per CDR3 protein. Found here are 20,000 to 25,000 distinct CDR3 sequences, 85% to 95% of them singletons; the top ten hold around 0.28%. Sequencing was carried out using CD8+ T cells from PBMCs. The receptors shown here come from a human donor in good health.

The J gene is TRBJ2-1, the V gene TRBV3-1; weak D call: TRBD2 (5 bases). The CDR3 extends over 15 amino acids. Germline lookup yields CDR1 LGHDT and CDR2 YNNKEL (reference sequence). With 4 bases removed from V and 8 bases from J, the gap between germline ends came to 18 bases. DNA for the CDR3: TGTGCCAGCAGCCCCCGCCCGGGGTTCGGCGATGAGCAGTTCTTC. Its translation is CASSPRPGFGDEQFF.

The chain recombines TRBV7-9 with TRBJ2-7; the D is unclear. Trimming left V 3 bases short and J 3 bases short, with 9 bases between. CDR1 and CDR2 (germline): SEHNR, FQNEAQ (reference sequence). The CDR3 sequence is 13 residues long. The CDR3, as DNA: TGTGCCAGCAGCTTCTTTGCCGGCTACGAGCAGTACTTC. It codes for CASSFFAGYEQYF.

V gene TRBV11-2 combines with J gene TRBJ2-3; tentative D call: TRBD2 (6 bases). The length of the CDR3 is 15 residues. V was clipped by 0 bases and J by 2 bases, with 9 bases between them. Germline loops: CDR1 SGHAT, CDR2 FQNNGV. The CDR3 DNA follows: TGTGCCAGCAGCTTAGATGCGGGGAACACAGATACGCAGTATTTT. Residues: CASSLDAGNTDTQYF.

In DNA, the CDR3 is TGCAGCGTTGAAGTGGGGCCGTGGTGGTACTTC. Translated, it gives CSVEVGPWWYF. The chain couples TRBV29-1 to TRBJ2-5, with D perhaps TRBD1 (5 bases). Germline loops: CDR1 SQVTM, CDR2 ANQGSEA. The CDR3 has 11 amino acids. V gave up 1 base and J gave up 13 bases, with 13 bases separating them.

The gene calls are TRBV19 and TRBJ1-1, with D possibly matching TRBD1 (5 bases). CDR3 length: 14 residues. Trimming cost V 8 bases and J 1 base, with 14 bases left between them. Germline loops: CDR1 LNHDA, CDR2 SQIVND (reference sequence). The CDR3 DNA sequence: TGTGCCAGTTCCCTCGCAGGGCAGAACACTGAAGCTTTCTTT. Its translation: CASSLAGQNTEAFF.

V is TRBV5-5 and J is TRBJ1-5, with 10 bases fitting TRBD1. This CDR3 region has 16 residues. CDR1 and CDR2 from the germline V gene are SGHKS and YYEKEE (reference sequence). V lost 4 bases to trimming and J lost 4 bases; unmatched junction nucleotides: 8. CDR3 nucleotides: TGTGCCAGCAGCAAGACAGGGGGCGAGAGTAATCAGCCCCAGCATTTT. Protein product: CASSKTGGESNQPQHF.

The chain is built from TRBV5-4 and TRBJ2-1, with 13 positions matching TRBD2. The CDR3 is made up of 14 amino acids. The germline CDR1 and CDR2 sequences are SGHNT and YYREEE (reference sequence). The trim removed 4 bases at V and 7 bases at J, leaving 2 bases unmatched. DNA for the CDR3: TGTGCCAGCAGCACGGGACTAGCGGGGAATGAGCAGTTCTTC. This gives the protein CASSTGLAGNEQFF.

The chain combines TRBV15 with TRBJ1-2; D is possibly TRBD1 (5 bases). Trimming took off 0 bases at V and 8 bases at J, with 13 bases between the two ends. The CDR3 runs to 14 residues. Germline V CDR1 and CDR2: LNHNV, YYDKDF (reference sequence). The CDR3 DNA reads as TGTGCCACCAGCAGAGATGGCGGGGCCATCGGCTACACCTTC. The encoded protein is CATSRDGGAIGYTF.